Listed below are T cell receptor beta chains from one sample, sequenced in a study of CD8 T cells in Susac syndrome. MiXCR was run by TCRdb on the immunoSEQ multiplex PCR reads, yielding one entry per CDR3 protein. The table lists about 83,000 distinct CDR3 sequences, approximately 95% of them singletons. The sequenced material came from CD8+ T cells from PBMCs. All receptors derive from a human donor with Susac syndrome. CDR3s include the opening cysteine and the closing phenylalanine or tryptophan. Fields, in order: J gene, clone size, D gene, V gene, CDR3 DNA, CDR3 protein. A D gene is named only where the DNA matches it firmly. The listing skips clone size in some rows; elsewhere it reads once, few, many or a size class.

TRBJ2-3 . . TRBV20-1 TGCAGTGCTTCACCCGGGACTCGCACAGATACGCAGTATTTT CSASPGTRTDTQYF
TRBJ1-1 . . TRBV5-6 TGTGCCAGCAGCTTGGGGCCCACTGAAGCTTTCTTT CASSLGPTEAFF
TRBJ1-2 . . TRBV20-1 TGCAGTGCTAGAGATAACGGAGCAGTCTATGGCTACACCTTC CSARDNGAVYGYTF
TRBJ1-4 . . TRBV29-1 TGCAGCGTTACAACTCAGGATGAAAAACTGTTTTTT CSVTTQDEKLFF
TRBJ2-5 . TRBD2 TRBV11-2 TGTGCCAGCAGCCCCCCAATAGCGGGAGTGGAAGAGACCCAGTACTTC CASSPPIAGVEETQYF
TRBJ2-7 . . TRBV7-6 TGTGCCAGCAGCTTAGAAGGAGGGAGCTCCTACGAGCAGTACTTC CASSLEGGSSYEQYF
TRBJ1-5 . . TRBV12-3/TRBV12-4 TGTGCCAGCCTCGCTGGGTCCTGGGGGCAGCCCCAGCATTTT CASLAGSWGQPQHF
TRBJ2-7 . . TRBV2 TGTGCCAGCAGTGAGGACAGCTCCTACGAGCAGTACTTC CASSEDSSYEQYF
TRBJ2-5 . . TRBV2 TGTGCCAGCAGTCGGCCCACTCAGGAGACCCAGTACTTC CASSRPTQETQYF
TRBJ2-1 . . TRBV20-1 TGCAGTGCTACTGGAGGGTATTACAATGAGCAGTTCTTC CSATGGYYNEQFF
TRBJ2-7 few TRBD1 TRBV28 TGTGCCAGCAGTTTGAACCCGACAGGGCCCTCCAACGAGCAGTACTTC CASSLNPTGPSNEQYF
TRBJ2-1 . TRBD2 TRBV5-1 TGCGCCAGCAGCAGCGGGACTAGCGGGAAAAATGAGCAGTTCTTC CASSSGTSGKNEQFF
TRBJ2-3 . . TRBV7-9 TGTGCCAGCAGCTTATACGGGAGTGAGGATACGCAGTATTTT CASSLYGSEDTQYF
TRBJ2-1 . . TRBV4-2 TGTGCCAGCAGCGCCCTCACCGGGGGCAATGAGCAGTTCTTC CASSALTGGNEQFF
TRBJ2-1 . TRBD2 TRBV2 TGTGCCAGCAGGTCCTCGGGGGGGGACAATGAGCAGTTCTTC CASRSSGGDNEQFF
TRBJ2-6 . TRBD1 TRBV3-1 TGTGCCAGCAGCCGACCCGGGACAGATCTAAACGTCCTGACTTTC CASSRPGTDLNVLTF
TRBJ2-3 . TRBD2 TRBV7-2 TGTGCCAGCAGACTAGCGGCTAGCACAGATACGCAGTATTTT CASRLAASTDTQYF
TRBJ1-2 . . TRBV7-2 TGTGCCAGCAGCCTGACAAGCTATGGCTACACCTTC CASSLTSYGYTF
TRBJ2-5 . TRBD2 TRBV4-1 TGCGCCAGCAGCCAAGTAGGAGCGGGAGGGTACCAAGAGACCCAGTACTTC CASSQVGAGGYQETQYF
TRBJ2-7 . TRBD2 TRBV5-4 TGTGCCAGCAGCACGAGCATCCTGAGCGGGAGCGTCAACGAGCAGTACTTC CASSTSILSGSVNEQYF
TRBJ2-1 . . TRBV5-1 TGCGCCAGCAGCACCGACAGAGCGCCCTACAATGAGCAGTTCTTC CASSTDRAPYNEQFF
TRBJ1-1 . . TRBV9 TGTGCCAGCGGGGGCCAGTCCGTTTTGAACACTGAAGCTTTCTTT CASGGQSVLNTEAFF
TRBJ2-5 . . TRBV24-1 TGTGCCACCAGTGATCGCGGCAGAGAAGAGACCCAGTACTTC CATSDRGREETQYF
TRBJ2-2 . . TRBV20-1 TGCAGTGCTAGGGGGGGGGCAGTCTCCACCGGGGAGCTGTTTTTT CSARGGAVSTGELFF
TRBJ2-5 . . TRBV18 TGTGCCAGCTCACCCGTGGCCCACCAAGAGACCCAGTACTTC CASSPVAHQETQYF
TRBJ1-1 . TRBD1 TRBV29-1 TGCAGCGTTGAGACAGGGGGCGTACAAGCTTTCTTT CSVETGGVQAFF
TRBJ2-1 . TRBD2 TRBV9 TGTGCCAGCAGCGTAGAAGGGACTAGGGGGAACAATGAGCAGTTCTTC CASSVEGTRGNNEQFF
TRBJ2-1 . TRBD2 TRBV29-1 TGCAGCGTCCCCCGATCTAGCGGGAGCGACTACAATGAGCAGTTCTTC CSVPRSSGSDYNEQFF
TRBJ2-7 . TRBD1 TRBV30 TGTGCCTGGAGAGAACAGGGGCATCAACCCTACGAGCAGTACTTC CAWREQGHQPYEQYF
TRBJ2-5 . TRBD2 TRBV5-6 TGTGCCAGCATCCTAGCGGGAGTAAAGGGAGAGACCCAGTACTTC CASILAGVKGETQYF
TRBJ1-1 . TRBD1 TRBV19 TGTGCCAGTATTCCAGGCGGCAGGGGGGCCACTGAAGCTTTCTTT CASIPGGRGATEAFF
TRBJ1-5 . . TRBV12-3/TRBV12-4 TGTGCCAGCAGTTTACTTGAGTATAGCAATCAGCCCCAGCATTTT CASSLLEYSNQPQHF
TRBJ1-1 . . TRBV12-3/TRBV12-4 TGTGCCAGCGGGGGACTAAACACTGAAGCTTTCTTT CASGGLNTEAFF
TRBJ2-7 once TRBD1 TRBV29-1 TGCAGCGTCTCTGGGGCCGGGACAGAAATCTACGAGCAGTACTTC CSVSGAGTEIYEQYF
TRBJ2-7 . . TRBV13 TGTGCCAGCAGCTCCGGGACGCGGGCCTACGAGCAGTACTTC CASSSGTRAYEQYF
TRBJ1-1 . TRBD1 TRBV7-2 TGTGCCAGCAGCTGGGACAGGGGGAACACTGAAGCTTTCTTT CASSWDRGNTEAFF
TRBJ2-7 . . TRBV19 TGTGCCAGTAAGAGTGACCGCCTGTACTTC CASKSDRLYF
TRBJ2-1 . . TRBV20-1 TGCAGTGGCCCTATAGGCGACTCCTACAATGAGCAGTTCTTC CSGPIGDSYNEQFF
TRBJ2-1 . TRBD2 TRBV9 TGTGCCAGCAGCGTAGCTGTTGGCGGGAGCTATGAGCAGTTCTTC CASSVAVGGSYEQFF
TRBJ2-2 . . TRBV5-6 TGTGCCAGCAGCTTGGGTGACTACCTCACCGGGGAGCTGTTTTTT CASSLGDYLTGELFF
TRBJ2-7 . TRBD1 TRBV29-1 TGCAGCGTTGAATGGCGACAGGGGCCGGACTACGAGCAGTACTTC CSVEWRQGPDYEQYF
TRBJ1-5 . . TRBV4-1 TGCGCCAGCAGCCACCAGACAGAACAGCCCCAGCATTTT CASSHQTEQPQHF